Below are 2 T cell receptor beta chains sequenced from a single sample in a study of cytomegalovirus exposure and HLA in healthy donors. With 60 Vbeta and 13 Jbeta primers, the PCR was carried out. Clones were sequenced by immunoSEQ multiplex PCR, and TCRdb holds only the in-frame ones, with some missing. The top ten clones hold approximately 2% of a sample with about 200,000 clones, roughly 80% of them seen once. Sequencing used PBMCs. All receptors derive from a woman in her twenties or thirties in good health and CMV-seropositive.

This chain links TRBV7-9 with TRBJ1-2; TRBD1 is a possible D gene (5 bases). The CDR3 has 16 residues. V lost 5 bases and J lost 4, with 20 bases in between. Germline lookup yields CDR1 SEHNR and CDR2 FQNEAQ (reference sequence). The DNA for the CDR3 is TGTGCCAGCAGCCACAGGTCGACTGAGATCATCTATGGCTACACCTTC. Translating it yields CASSHRSTEIIYGYTF. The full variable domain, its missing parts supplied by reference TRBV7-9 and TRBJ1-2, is DTGVSQNPRHKITKRGQNVTFRCDPISEHNRLYWYRQTLGQGPEFLTYFQNEAQLEKSRLLSDRFSAERPKGSFSTLEIQRTEQGDSAMYLCASSHRSTEIIYGYTFGSGTRLTVV.

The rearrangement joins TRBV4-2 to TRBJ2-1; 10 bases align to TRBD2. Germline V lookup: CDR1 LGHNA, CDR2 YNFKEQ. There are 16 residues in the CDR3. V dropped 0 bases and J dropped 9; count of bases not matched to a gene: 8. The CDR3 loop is CASSQDNQREGTEQFF. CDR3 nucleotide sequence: TGTGCCAGCAGCCAAGATAACCAGCGGGAGGGGACTGAGCAGTTCTTC.